This TCR beta chain was obtained from a study of PD-1 blockade in classical Hodgkin lymphoma. Study outcomes and limitations: Some patients started nivolumab under 1 year after ASCT, and they were excluded. Reasons behind the repertoire differences stay unclear, perhaps disease activity or earlier therapy. Baseline TCR diversity was reportedly lower in newly diagnosed patients than in healthy donors. It was reported as lower still in relapsed/refractory patients. Complete responders possessed baseline diversity comparable to newly diagnosed patients.

Relapse was seen in all patients after autologous stem cell transplantation, and brentuximab vedotin exposure was variable. Deletions cut 0 bases from V and 3 bases from J, with 8 bases between. This CDR3 comprises 13 residues. Germline V gene data show CDR1 as SQVTM and CDR2 as ANQGSEA. With regard to this clone: The antigen is not known.

Profiled with immunoSEQ multiplex PCR; TCRdb holds only in-frame clones, not every one. This repertoire shows 30,000 to 35,000 clones, approximately 80% found once; its top ten account for 32%. The receptor was derived from a human donor with classical Hodgkin lymphoma. The chain joins TRBV29-1 to TRBJ1-2; D not certain. The sequenced sample was peripheral blood mononuclear cells (PBMCs), obtained at baseline. This chain's CDR3 is CSVEDGQDYGYTF. In DNA, the CDR3 is TGCAGCGTTGAAGATGGGCAGGACTATGGCTACACCTTC.